This T cell receptor beta chain came from a study of blood T cell repertoires in COVID-19. Study details: The United States, Italy and Spain were the sources of the acute and convalescent COVID-19 samples. In each case, the material was cDNA or gDNA derived from T cells, B-cell-depleted T cells, or PBMCs.

Clones were read by immunoSEQ multiplex PCR, and TCRdb kept only the in-frame ones, dropping some. Of about 150,000 clones listed, approximately 85% are singletons. CDR3 size: 16 residues. V lost 2 bases and J lost 0; bases outside the gene matches: 1. CDR1 is MNHEY and CDR2 is SMNVEV in the germline V gene (reference sequence). The V gene is TRBV27, the J gene TRBJ2-3, with 11 bases matching TRBD2. The receptor was derived from an older woman with COVID-19, enrolled during active disease. Input material: peripheral blood. CDR3 sequence: CASSLRTSGSTDTQYF. The DNA for the CDR3 is TGTGCCAGCAGTTTAAGGACTAGCGGGAGCACAGATACGCAGTATTTT.